This T cell receptor (beta chain) was found in a study of blood T cell repertoires in COVID-19. Participant age was roughly 18 to 95 years, and participants resided in roughly 25 US areas. Participants had their cohort set by participant-reported clinical history. Each recovered donor of Cohort 3 presented with two negative PCRs, clearance, or symptom resolution. The germline V gene has CDR1 SEHNR and CDR2 FQNEAQ (reference sequence). The V segment lost 5 bases and the J segment 5 bases; nucleotides outside the gene matches: 8. This CDR3 contains 15 residues. Method: immunoSEQ multiplex PCR; TCRdb's copy keeps in-frame clones and lacks some. The data contain around 280,000 clones, around 88% of them singletons.

The receptor was isolated from a middle-aged woman who had recovered from COVID-19. The source material was PBMCs or T cells enriched from blood (not recorded which). The chain combines TRBV7-9 with TRBJ1-2; 10 bases are shared with TRBD1. CDR3 amino acids: CASSQTGGSLYGYTF. The CDR3 coding sequence is TGTGCCAGCAGCCAGACAGGGGGCAGCCTATATGGCTACACCTTC.